The 26 T cell receptor beta chains below were found in one sample sequenced in a study of cytomegalovirus exposure and HLA in healthy donors. 60 Vbeta and 13 Jbeta primers were used in PCR. Using immunoSEQ multiplex PCR, the repertoire was profiled, and TCRdb retains in-frame clones only, with some absent. The repertoire holds 150,000 to 200,000 clones, with roughly three quarters as singletons. The sequenced material came from PBMCs. Receptor source: a middle-aged woman in good health and CMV-seronegative.

The CDR3 loop is CASSQRAGTSGHNEQFF. The DNA of the CDR3 is TGCGCCAGCAGCCAGAGGGCCGGGACTAGCGGACACAATGAGCAGTTCTTC. The genes are TRBV4-3 and TRBJ2-1; 11 bases line up with TRBD2. Losses at the gene ends were 3 bases for V and 5 bases for J; bases not matched to a gene: 9. Germline V gene sequence: CDR1 LGHNA, CDR2 YSLEER. The CDR3 has 17 amino acids.

The J gene is TRBJ2-3, the V gene TRBV7-9, with D tentatively TRBD1 (5 bases). Germline assignment: CDR1 SEHNR and CDR2 FQNEAQ (reference sequence). Trimming took 4 bases from V and 1 from J, leaving 15 bases between them. This CDR3 spans 16 amino acids. In nucleotides, the CDR3 is TGTGCCAGCAGCTCAGCCAGGGCTGACCGCACAGATACGCAGTATTTT. Its protein product is CASSSARADRTDTQYF.

There are a few counts of this clone. The chain joins TRBV11-2 to TRBJ2-7; 9 nucleotides line up with TRBD2. In germline, CDR1 is SGHAT, CDR2 FQNNGV. This CDR3 contains 14 residues. Losses at the gene ends were 6 bases for V and 1 base for J; bases not matched to a gene: 4. In nucleotides, the CDR3 is TGTGCCAGCAGGCAGCTAGCGGGGTCCTACGAGCAGTACTTC. This encodes CASRQLAGSYEQYF.

V and J are TRBV5-6 and TRBJ2-2; 7 bases align to TRBD1. Per the germline V gene, CDR1 is SGHDT and CDR2 is YYEEEE. The CDR3 spans 13 residues. The ends lost 4 bases at V and 6 bases at J; junction bases unmatched: 3. In nucleotides, the CDR3 is TGTGCCAGCAGCGCGACAGGGTCCGGGGAGCTGTTTTTT. It specifies CASSATGSGELFF.

The chain recombines TRBV23-1 with TRBJ1-1; 10 bases are a match to TRBD1. Being an ORF, TRBV23-1 has a function that is uncertain. The V and J ends lost 4 bases and 1 base, in that order; junction bases with no gene match: 3. This CDR3 comprises 15 residues. Here the CDR3 DNA reads TGCGCCAGCAGTCGACAGGGGGCTGGGAACACTGAAGCTTTCTTT. Its protein product is CASSRQGAGNTEAFF.

J is TRBJ2-1 and V is TRBV5-1; tentative D call: TRBD2 (6 bases). The ends were cut back, 2 bases at V and 8 bases at J, with 20 bases in the middle. The CDR3 runs 16 residues. The germline V gene encodes CDR1 SGHRS and CDR2 YFSETQ. The CDR3, as DNA: TGCGCCAGCAGCTTTCGAGGGCAACGGGAGTGGGATGAGCAGTTCTTC. Translation: CASSFRGQREWDEQFF.

This clone was observed once. This chain joins TRBV7-2 and TRBJ1-1, with D tentatively TRBD1 (5 bases). V shed 0 bases and J shed 1 base, with 6 bases lying between them. Germline-derived CDR1 and CDR2 are SGHTA and FQGNSA. The CDR3 has 14 amino acids. The CDR3 sequence is CASSLATGNTEAFF. In nucleotides, the CDR3 is TGTGCCAGCAGCTTAGCAACAGGGAACACTGAAGCTTTCTTT.

This rearrangement joins TRBV10-3 to TRBJ1-5, with D tentatively TRBD1 (5 bases). The CDR3 totals 13 residues. Germline V lookup: CDR1 ENHRY, CDR2 SYGVKD. V gave up 2 bases and J gave up 6 bases, with 8 bases separating them. CDR3 sequence: CAISEGAGQPQHF. CDR3 bases: TGTGCCATCAGTGAGGGGGCAGGTCAGCCCCAGCATTTT.

The chain employs TRBV7-3 and TRBJ2-2; 9 nucleotides match TRBD1. Germline assignment: CDR1 SGHTA and CDR2 FQGTGA. The CDR3 is made up of 16 amino acids. Trimming removed 4 bases from V and 6 bases from J; junction bases left unmatched: 9. This CDR3 reads CASSSPGTGIAGELFF. The CDR3 region has the DNA TGTGCCAGCAGCTCCCCCGGGACAGGGATAGCCGGGGAGCTGTTTTTT. Drawing the rest from reference TRBV7-3 and TRBJ2-2, the complete variable domain is GAGVSQTPSNKVTEKGKYVELRCDPISGHTALYWYRQSLGQGPEFLIYFQGTGAADDSGLPNDRFFAVRPEGSVSTLKIQRTERGDSAVYLCASSSPGTGIAGELFFGEGSRLTVL.

The chain has TRBV6-6 and TRBJ2-3; D unresolved. Germline V gene sequence: CDR1 MNHNY, CDR2 SVGAGI (reference sequence). This CDR3 comprises 14 residues. Trimming removed 2 bases from V and 6 bases from J, with 12 bases in between. CDR3 in DNA: TGTGCCAGCAGTTACCCAGGAACTCAGGATACGCAGTATTTT. Translation gives CASSYPGTQDTQYF.

The genes are TRBV7-8 and TRBJ2-1; D is possibly TRBD2 (5 bases). The CDR3 is made up of 14 amino acids. Germline CDR1 and CDR2: SGHVS and FQNEAQ. V was trimmed by 1 base and J by 7 bases, leaving 11 bases between them. CDR3 sequence (DNA): TGTGCCAGCAGCTTAGTGGAGACTACAAATGAGCAGTTCTTC. This sequence encodes CASSLVETTNEQFF.

This rearrangement joins TRBV30 to TRBJ2-7, with unresolved D. V was clipped by 1 base and J by 5 bases, with 6 bases between them. Germline CDR1 and CDR2: GTSNPN and SVGIG (reference sequence). This CDR3 has 11 residues. The CDR3 nucleotides are TGTGCCTGGAGTGGCGTCCACGAGCAGTACTTC. Its protein product is CAWSGVHEQYF. Looking up the rest from reference TRBV30 and TRBJ2-7 gives the full variable domain: SQTIHQWPATLVQPVGSPLSLECTVEGTSNPNLYWYRQAAGRGLQLLFYSVGIGQISSEVPQNLSASRPQDRQFILSSKKLLLSDSGFYLCAWSGVHEQYFGPGTRLTVT.

The chain uses TRBV11-3 and TRBJ2-7, with D unclear. Trimming took off 5 bases at V and 3 bases at J, with 8 bases between the two ends. The CDR3 covers 12 residues. Germline V CDR1 and CDR2: SGHNT, YENEEA. CDR3 residues: CASSPPGYEQYF. The CDR3, as DNA: TGTGCCAGCAGCCCTCCCGGCTACGAGCAGTACTTC.

The J gene is TRBJ1-1, the V gene TRBV29-1; 7 bases are a match to TRBD1. The CDR3 runs 14 residues. Looked up from germline, CDR1 is SQVTM and CDR2 is ANQGSEA. V was clipped by 2 bases and J by 1 base; unmatched bases: 4. The CDR3 bases are TGCAGCGTTGAAAAGACAGGGACGAACACTGAAGCTTTCTTT. Its translation is CSVEKTGTNTEAFF.

The J gene is TRBJ1-4, the V gene TRBV21-1; TRBD1, the D gene given by the table, was not confirmed from the DNA. TRBV21-1 is marked as a pseudogene. The CDR3 spans 24 residues. The CDR3 is CASRIYAGQVITIPPTNRGEKLFF. The CDR3 DNA reads TGTGCCAGCCGGATTTACGCGGGACAGGTAATAACAATTCCTCCAACCAATCGGGGTGAAAAACTGTTTTTT.

CDR3 residues: CASSDGLAGGPDTQYF. CDR3 coding DNA: TGTGCCAGCAGTGACGGACTAGCGGGGGGACCAGATACGCAGTATTTT. This chain uses TRBV6-4 with TRBJ2-3; TRBD2 aligns across 14 bases. The CDR3 contains 16 residues. J lost 4 bases, V lost 2 bases, and 2 bases had no gene match. Germline lookup yields CDR1 MRHNA and CDR2 SNTAGT.

The chain has TRBV5-1 and TRBJ2-1, with 8 bases fitting TRBD2. Germline V CDR1 and CDR2: SGHRS, YFSETQ. The CDR3 has 12 amino acids. Germline trimming cut 4 bases from V and 14 bases from J; bases unmatched to any gene: 8. As DNA, the CDR3 is TGCGCCAGCAGCAATCCGGGACTAGAGGAGTTCTTC. This encodes CASSNPGLEEFF.

The V and J genes are TRBV27 and TRBJ2-7, with a possible D match to TRBD1 (7 bases). Per the germline V gene, CDR1 is MNHEY and CDR2 is SMNVEV (reference sequence). The CDR3 contains 12 residues. The V and J ends lost 4 bases and 4 bases respectively, with 8 bases between them. The CDR3 region is CASSSGGYEQYF. In nucleotides, the CDR3 is TGTGCCAGCAGTTCAGGGGGGTACGAGCAGTACTTC.

This chain links TRBV4-2 with TRBJ1-1; no clear D. CDR1 and CDR2 (germline): LGHNA, YNFKEQ. Trimming cost V 0 bases and J 4 bases, with 9 bases left between them. The CDR3 is 14 amino acids. The CDR3 DNA reads as TGTGCCAGCAGCCAAGATGGGGAGCGCACTGAAGCTTTCTTT. Its translation is CASSQDGERTEAFF.

The chain carries TRBV28 and TRBJ2-1, with D unclear. From germline, CDR1 is MDHEN and CDR2 SYDVKM. The V end lost 3 bases, the J end lost 5 bases, and 14 bases lay between the germline ends. The CDR3 length is 15 residues. CDR3 sequence reads: CASSFVQQSHNEQFF. For the CDR3, the DNA is TGTGCCAGCAGTTTCGTCCAACAATCCCACAATGAGCAGTTCTTC.

The chain couples TRBV10-1 to TRBJ2-1; 12 nucleotides line up with TRBD2. There are 17 residues in the CDR3. Germline CDR1 reads WNHNN; CDR2 reads SYGVQD (reference sequence). Trimming removed 10 bases from V and 4 bases from J; junction bases left unmatched: 14. DNA for the CDR3: TGCGCCACCCCGGGACAGACCCTAGCGGGAGGGTACAATGAGCAGTTCTTC. Residues: CATPGQTLAGGYNEQFF.

This clone occurred a few times. This sequence joins TRBV11-3 and TRBJ2-5, with 8 bases identical to TRBD2. V was pared by 7 bases and J by 4 bases, with 2 bases of the junction left unmatched. The germline CDR1 and CDR2 sequences are SGHNT and YENEEA. CDR3 length: 12 residues. The CDR3 DNA is TGTGCCAGCAAGACTAGCGCAGAGACCCAGTACTTC. Translation: CASKTSAETQYF.

The J gene is TRBJ1-4, the V gene TRBV7-2, with a possible D match to TRBD1 (6 bases). This CDR3 spans 16 amino acids. CDR1 is SGHTA, CDR2 FQGNSA, per germline. V lost 5 bases to trimming and J lost 7 bases, with 20 bases between them. In DNA, the CDR3 is TGTGCCAGCAGCCCAAGAGCCCTACAGGGTGGTGAAAAACTGTTTTTT. Translating it yields CASSPRALQGGEKLFF.

V usage is TRBV2 and J usage is TRBJ1-5, with TRBD1 matching over 9 bases. Per germline, CDR1 SNHLY and CDR2 FYNNEI. The ends lost 4 bases at V and 6 bases at J; junction bases unmatched: 1. The CDR3 sequence is 13 residues long. The CDR3 DNA reads TGTGCCAGCAGTGGGGGACAGGGTCAGCCCCAGCATTTT. Translated, it gives CASSGGQGQPQHF.

The rearrangement joins TRBV14 to TRBJ2-2; TRBD2 might be the D (6 bases). Germline V lookup: CDR1 SGHDN, CDR2 FVKESK. V lost 4 bases to trimming and J lost 6 bases, with 12 bases between them. This CDR3 comprises 14 residues. The CDR3 coding sequence is TGTGCCAGCAGCCTCGGGGGAGGCTCCGGGGAGCTGTTTTTT. Translation gives CASSLGGGSGELFF.

The chain recombines TRBV7-6 with TRBJ2-5; 8 bases match TRBD2. This CDR3 is built from 15 residues. Germline values: CDR1 SGHVS, CDR2 FNYEAQ. V gave up 2 bases and J gave up 1 base; unmatched junction bases: 3. CDR3 loop: CASSLQAGVQETQYF. The CDR3 DNA reads TGTGCCAGCAGCTTACAAGCGGGGGTCCAAGAGACCCAGTACTTC.